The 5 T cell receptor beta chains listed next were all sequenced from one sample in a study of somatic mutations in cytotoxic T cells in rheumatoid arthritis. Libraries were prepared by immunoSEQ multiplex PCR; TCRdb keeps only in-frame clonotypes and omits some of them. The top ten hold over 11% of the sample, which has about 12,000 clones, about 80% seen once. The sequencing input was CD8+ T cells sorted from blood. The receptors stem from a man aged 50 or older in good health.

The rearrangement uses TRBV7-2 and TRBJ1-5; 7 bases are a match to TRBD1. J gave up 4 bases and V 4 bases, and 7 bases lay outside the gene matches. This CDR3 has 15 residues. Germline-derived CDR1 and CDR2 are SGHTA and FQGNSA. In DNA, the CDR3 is TGTGCCAGCAGCTCGACAGGGTTGTGGAATCAGCCCCAGCATTTT. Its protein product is CASSSTGLWNQPQHF.

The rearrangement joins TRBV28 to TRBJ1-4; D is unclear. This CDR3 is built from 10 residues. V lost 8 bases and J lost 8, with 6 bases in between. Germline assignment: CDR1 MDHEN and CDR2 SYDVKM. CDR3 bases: TGTGCCAGCCTTAGGGAAAAACTGTTTTTT. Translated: CASLREKLFF.

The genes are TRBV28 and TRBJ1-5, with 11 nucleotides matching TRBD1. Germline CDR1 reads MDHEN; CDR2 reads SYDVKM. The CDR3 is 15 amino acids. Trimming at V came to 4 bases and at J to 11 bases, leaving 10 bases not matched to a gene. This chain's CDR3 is CASSSWTGGLQAQHF. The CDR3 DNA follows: TGTGCCAGCAGTTCCTGGACAGGGGGCTTACAGGCCCAGCATTTT.

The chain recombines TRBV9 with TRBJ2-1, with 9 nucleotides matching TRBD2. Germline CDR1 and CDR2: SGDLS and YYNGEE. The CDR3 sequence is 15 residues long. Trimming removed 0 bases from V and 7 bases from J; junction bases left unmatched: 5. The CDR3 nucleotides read TGTGCCAGCAGCGTAGGGGGTAGCGGGGGTAATGAGCAGTTCTTC. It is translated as CASSVGGSGGNEQFF.

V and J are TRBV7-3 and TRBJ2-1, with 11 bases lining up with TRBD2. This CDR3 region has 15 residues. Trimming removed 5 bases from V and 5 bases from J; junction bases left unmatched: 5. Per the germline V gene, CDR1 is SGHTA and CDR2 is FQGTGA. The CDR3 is CASSRGTSGDNEQFF. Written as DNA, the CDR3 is TGTGCCAGCAGCAGAGGGACTAGCGGAGACAATGAGCAGTTCTTC.